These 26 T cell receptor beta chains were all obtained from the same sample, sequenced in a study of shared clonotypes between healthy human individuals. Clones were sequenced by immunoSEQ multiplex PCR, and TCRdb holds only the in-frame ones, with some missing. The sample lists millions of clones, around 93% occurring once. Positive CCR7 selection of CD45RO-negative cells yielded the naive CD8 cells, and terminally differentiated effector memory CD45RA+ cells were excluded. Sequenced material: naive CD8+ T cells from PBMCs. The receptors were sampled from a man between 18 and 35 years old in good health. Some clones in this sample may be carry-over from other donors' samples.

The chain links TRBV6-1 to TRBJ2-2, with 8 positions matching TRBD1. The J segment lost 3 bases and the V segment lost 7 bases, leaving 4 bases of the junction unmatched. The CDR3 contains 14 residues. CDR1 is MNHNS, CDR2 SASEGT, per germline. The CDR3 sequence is CASKAGGYTGELFF. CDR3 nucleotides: TGTGCCAGCAAAGCAGGGGGCTACACCGGGGAGCTGTTTTTT.

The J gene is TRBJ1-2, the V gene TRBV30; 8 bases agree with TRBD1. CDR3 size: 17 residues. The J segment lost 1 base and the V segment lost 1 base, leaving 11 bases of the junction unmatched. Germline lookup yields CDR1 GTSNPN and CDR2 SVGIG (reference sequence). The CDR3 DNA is TGTGCCTGGAGTGAGTTGGTCAGGGGGCTCTATAACTATGGCTACACCTTC. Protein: CAWSELVRGLYNYGYTF. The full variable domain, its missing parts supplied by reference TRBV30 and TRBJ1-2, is SQTIHQWPATLVQPVGSPLSLECTVEGTSNPNLYWYRQAAGRGLQLLFYSVGIGQISSEVPQNLSASRPQDRQFILSSKKLLLSDSGFYLCAWSELVRGLYNYGYTFGSGTRLTVV.

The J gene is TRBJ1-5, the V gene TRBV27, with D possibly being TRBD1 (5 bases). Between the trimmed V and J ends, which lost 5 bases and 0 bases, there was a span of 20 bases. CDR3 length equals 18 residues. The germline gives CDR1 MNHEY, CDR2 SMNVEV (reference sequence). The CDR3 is CASSKVSLGPYSNQPQHF. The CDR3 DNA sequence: TGTGCCAGCAGTAAAGTTTCTTTGGGGCCTTATAGCAATCAGCCCCAGCATTTT.

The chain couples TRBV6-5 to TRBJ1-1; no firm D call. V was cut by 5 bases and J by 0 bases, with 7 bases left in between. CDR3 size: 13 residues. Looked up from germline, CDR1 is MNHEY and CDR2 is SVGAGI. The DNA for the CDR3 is TGTGCCAGCAGTAACACAGTGAACACTGAAGCTTTCTTT. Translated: CASSNTVNTEAFF.

CDR3 sequence reads: CASSFQGFQQYF. In DNA, the CDR3 is TGTGCCAGCAGCTTCCAGGGGTTCCAGCAGTACTTC. The V gene is TRBV11-1, the J gene TRBJ2-7; a weak D match, TRBD1 (6 bases). CDR1 is SGHAT and CDR2 is FQDESV in the germline V gene (reference sequence). The CDR3 has 12 amino acids. V was trimmed by 3 bases and J by 8 bases, leaving 11 bases between them.

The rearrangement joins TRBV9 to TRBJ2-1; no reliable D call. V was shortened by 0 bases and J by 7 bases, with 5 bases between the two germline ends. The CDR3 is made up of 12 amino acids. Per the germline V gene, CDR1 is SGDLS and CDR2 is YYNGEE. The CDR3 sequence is CASSVAKNEQFF. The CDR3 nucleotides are TGTGCCAGCAGCGTAGCCAAGAATGAGCAGTTCTTC.

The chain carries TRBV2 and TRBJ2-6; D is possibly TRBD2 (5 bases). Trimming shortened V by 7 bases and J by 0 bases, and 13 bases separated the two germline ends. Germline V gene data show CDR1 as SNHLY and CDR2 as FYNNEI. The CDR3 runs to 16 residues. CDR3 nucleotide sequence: TGTGCCAGCACCCCACGCGGGCTCTCTGGGGCCAACGTCCTGACTTTC. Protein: CASTPRGLSGANVLTF.

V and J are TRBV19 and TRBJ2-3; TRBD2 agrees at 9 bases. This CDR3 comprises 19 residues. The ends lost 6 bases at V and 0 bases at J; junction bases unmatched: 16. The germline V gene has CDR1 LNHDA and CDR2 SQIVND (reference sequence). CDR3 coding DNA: TGTGCCAGTAGCCCTCCCCCAGCTAGCGGGGAGCTTAGCACAGATACGCAGTATTTT. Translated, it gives CASSPPPASGELSTDTQYF. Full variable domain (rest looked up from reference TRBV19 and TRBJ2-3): DGGITQSPKYLFRKEGQNVTLSCEQNLNHDAMYWYRQDPGQGLRLIYYSQIVNDFQKGDIAEGYSVSREKKESFPLTVTSAQKNPTAFYLCASSPPPASGELSTDTQYFGPGTRLTVL.

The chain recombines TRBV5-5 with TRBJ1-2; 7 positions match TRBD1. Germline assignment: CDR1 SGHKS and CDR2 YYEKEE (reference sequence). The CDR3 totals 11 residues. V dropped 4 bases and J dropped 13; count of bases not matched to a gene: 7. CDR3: CASSPGTAITF. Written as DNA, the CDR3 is TGTGCCAGCAGCCCCGGGACAGCCATCACCTTC.

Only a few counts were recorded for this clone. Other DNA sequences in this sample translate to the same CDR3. CDR3 amino acids: CASSVGGNTIYF. Here the CDR3 DNA reads TGTGCCAGCAGCGTAGGGGGAAACACCATATATTTT. The V gene is TRBV9, the J gene TRBJ1-3; no reliable D call. The CDR3 totals 12 residues. The V gene's germline CDR1 is SGDLS and CDR2 YYNGEE. V was trimmed by 0 bases and J by 4 bases, leaving 2 bases between them.

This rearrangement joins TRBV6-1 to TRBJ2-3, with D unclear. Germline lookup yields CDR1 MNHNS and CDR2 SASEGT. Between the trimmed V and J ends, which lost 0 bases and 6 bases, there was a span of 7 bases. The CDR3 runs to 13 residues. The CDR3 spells CASSEARSDTQYF. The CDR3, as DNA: TGTGCCAGCAGTGAAGCGCGCAGTGATACGCAGTATTTT.

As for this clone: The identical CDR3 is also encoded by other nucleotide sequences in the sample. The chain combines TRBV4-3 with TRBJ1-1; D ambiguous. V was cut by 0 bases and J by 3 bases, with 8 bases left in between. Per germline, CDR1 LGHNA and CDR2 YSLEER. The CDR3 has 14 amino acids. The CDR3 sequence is CASSQDLGYTEAFF. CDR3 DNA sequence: TGCGCCAGCAGCCAAGATCTCGGGTACACTGAAGCTTTCTTT.

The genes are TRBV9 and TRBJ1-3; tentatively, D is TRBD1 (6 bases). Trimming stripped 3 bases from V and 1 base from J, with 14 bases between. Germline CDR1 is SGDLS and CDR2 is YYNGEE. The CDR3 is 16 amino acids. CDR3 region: CASSEQGSGSGNTIYF. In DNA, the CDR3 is TGTGCCAGCAGCGAGCAGGGGAGTGGGTCTGGAAACACCATATATTTT.

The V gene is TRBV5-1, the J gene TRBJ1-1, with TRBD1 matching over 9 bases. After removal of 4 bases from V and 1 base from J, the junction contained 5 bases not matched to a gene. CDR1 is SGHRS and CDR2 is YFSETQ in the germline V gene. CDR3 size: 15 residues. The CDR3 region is CASSPGTGTNTEAFF. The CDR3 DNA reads TGCGCCAGCAGCCCAGGGACAGGGACGAACACTGAAGCTTTCTTT.

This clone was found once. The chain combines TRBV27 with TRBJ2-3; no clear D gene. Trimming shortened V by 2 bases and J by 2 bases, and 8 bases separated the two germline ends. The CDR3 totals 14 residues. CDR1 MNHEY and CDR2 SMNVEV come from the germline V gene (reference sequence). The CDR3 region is CASSLRTLTDTQYF. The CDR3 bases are TGTGCCAGCAGTTTAAGGACGCTCACAGATACGCAGTATTTT.

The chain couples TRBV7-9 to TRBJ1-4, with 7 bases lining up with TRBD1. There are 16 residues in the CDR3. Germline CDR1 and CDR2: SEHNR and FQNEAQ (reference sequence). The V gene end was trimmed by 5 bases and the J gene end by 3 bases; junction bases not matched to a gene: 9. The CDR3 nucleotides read TGTGCCAGCAGCGATGGGCCCGGGACAGCTAATGAAAAACTGTTTTTT. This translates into CASSDGPGTANEKLFF. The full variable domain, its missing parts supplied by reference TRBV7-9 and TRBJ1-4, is DTGVSQNPRHKITKRGQNVTFRCDPISEHNRLYWYRQTLGQGPEFLTYFQNEAQLEKSRLLSDRFSAERPKGSFSTLEIQRTEQGDSAMYLCASSDGPGTANEKLFFGSGTQLSVL.

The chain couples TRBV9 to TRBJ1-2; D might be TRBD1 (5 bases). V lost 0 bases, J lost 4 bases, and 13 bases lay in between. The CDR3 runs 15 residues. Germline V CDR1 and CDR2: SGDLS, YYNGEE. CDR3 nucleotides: TGTGCCAGCAGCGTAGCTGGGACGGGAGTCTATGGCTACACCTTC. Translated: CASSVAGTGVYGYTF.

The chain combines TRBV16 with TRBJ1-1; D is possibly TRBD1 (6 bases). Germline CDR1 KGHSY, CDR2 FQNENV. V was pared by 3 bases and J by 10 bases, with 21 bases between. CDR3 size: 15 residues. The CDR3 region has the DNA TGTGCCAGCAGCCACCTACCGGGACACCTTGCCGGAGCTTTCTTT. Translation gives CASSHLPGHLAGAFF.

CDR3 sequence: CASSLTGYYNEQFF. The CDR3 nucleotides are TGCGCCAGCAGCTTGACAGGGTACTACAATGAGCAGTTCTTC. The gene calls are TRBV5-1 and TRBJ2-1, with D maybe TRBD1 (6 bases). There are 14 residues in the CDR3. Germline assignment: CDR1 SGHRS and CDR2 YFSETQ. V dropped 1 base and J dropped 3 bases, with 8 bases sitting between them.

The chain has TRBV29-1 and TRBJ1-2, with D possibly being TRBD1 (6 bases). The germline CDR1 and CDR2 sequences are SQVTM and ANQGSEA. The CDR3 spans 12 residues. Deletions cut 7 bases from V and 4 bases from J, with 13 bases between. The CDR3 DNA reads TGCAGCGCCGTAGGGACACCCTATGGCTACACCTTC. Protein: CSAVGTPYGYTF.

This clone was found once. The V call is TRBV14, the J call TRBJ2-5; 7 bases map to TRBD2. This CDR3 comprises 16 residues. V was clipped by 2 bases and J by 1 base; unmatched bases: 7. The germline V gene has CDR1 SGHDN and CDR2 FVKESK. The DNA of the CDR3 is TGTGCCAGCAGCCAAATGGGAGGGGCCTCCCAAGAGACCCAGTACTTC. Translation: CASSQMGGASQETQYF.

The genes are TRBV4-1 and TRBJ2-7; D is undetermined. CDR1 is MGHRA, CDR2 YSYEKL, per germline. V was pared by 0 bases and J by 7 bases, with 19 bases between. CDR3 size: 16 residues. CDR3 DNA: TGCGCCAGCAGCCAAGATAATCGGGCCCTAATTAATGAGCAGTACTTC. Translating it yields CASSQDNRALINEQYF.

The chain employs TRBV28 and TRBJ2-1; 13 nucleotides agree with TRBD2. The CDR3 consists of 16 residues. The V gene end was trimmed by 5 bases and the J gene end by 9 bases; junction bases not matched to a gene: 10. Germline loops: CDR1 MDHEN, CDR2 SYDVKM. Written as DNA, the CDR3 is TGTGCCAGCAGTCTAGGACTAGCGGGAGCCTTGGGTGAGCAGTTCTTC. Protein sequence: CASSLGLAGALGEQFF.

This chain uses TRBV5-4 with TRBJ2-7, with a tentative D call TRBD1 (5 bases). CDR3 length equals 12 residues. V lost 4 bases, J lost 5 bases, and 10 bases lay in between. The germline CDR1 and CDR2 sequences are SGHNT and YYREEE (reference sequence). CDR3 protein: CASSHSRDEQYF. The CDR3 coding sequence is TGTGCCAGCAGCCATTCCAGGGACGAGCAGTACTTC.

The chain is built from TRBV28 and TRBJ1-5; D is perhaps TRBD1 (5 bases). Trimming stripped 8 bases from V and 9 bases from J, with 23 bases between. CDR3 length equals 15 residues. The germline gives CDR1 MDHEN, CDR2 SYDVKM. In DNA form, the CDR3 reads TGTGCCAGCTCCACCGTTACAGGACTCCCCTCGCCCCAGCATTTT. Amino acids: CASSTVTGLPSPQHF.

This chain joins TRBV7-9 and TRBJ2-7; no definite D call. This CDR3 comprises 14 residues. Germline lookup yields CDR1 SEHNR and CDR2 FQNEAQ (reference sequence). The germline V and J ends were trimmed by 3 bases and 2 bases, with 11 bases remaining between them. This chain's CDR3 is CASSLYEITYEQYF. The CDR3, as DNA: TGTGCCAGCAGCTTGTACGAGATAACCTACGAGCAGTACTTC.